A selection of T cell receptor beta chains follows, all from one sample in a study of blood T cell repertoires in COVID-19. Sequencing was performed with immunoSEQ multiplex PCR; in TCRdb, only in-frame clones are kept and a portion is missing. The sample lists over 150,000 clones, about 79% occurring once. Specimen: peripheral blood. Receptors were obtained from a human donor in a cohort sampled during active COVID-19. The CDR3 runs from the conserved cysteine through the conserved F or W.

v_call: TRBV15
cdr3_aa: CATSRWDRIYEQYF

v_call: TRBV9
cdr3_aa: CASSAGTGYNEQFF

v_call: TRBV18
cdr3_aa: CASSPFVARADTDTQYF

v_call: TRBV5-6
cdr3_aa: CASRGTGSNYGYTF

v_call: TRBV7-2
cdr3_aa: CASSPGLYNSPLHF

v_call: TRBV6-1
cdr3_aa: CASSEGGLAGEEQYF

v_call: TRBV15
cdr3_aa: CATSRRLNQPQHF

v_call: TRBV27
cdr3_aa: CASYTQAFGYNEQFF

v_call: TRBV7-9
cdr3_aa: CASRLSGNYNEQFF

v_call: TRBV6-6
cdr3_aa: CASSPNRDTYNEQFF

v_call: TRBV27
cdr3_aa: CASSLSLGWEETQYF

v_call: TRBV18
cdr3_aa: CASSPTQGVILSGANVLTF

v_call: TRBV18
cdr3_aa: CASSPYSSGGNSPLHF

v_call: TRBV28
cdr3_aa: CASRPGLAGGSHEQYF

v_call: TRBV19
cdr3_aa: CASTLRPGLGSEQFF

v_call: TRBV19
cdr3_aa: CATSRYTEAFF

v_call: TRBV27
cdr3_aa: CASKPGAGGFNEQYF

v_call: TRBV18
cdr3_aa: CASLDRGRDNEQFF

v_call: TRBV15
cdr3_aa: CATSRASTDTQYF

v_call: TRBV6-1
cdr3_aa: CASSETPGTANQPQHF

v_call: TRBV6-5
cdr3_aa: CASTGRNEAFF

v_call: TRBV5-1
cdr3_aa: CASSSREFSYNEQFF

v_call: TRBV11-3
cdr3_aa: CASSLAVLASNEQFF

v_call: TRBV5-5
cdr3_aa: CASSIKPGATETQYF

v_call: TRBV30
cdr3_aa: CAWSWRGTEAFF

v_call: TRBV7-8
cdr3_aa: CASSQQVGANVLTF

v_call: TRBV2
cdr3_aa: CASSVDGRIRSEQFF

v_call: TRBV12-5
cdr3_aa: CASGFGTAYEQYF

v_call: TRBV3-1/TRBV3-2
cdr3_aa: CASSQDLSRPRRRGETQYF

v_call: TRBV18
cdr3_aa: CASSPPPGTGNTEAFF

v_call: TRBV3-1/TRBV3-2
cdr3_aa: CASSHGGELFF

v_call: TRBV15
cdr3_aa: CATSRSGSGEYEQYF

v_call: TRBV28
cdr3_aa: CASSSPSGGGETQYF

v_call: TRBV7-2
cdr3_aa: CASSLSIRGSGFSTLHF

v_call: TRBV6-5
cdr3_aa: CASSYQTGYLNGYTF

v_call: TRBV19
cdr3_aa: CASSSQDRGRWETQYF

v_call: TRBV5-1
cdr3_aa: CASSLASGKGYEQYF

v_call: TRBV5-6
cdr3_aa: CASSSGTMGTDTQYF

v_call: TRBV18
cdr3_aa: CASSPTSTSGYNEQFF

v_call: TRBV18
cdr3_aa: CASSPRGDLYNEQFF

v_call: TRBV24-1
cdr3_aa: CATSADSPGNTIYF

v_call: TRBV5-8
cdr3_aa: CASSGRTSLQDEQFF

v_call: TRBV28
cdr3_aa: CASGGSSYEQYF

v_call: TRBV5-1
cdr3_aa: CASSLVTGGLAGDNEQFF

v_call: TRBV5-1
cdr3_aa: CASSLVSGNRETQYF

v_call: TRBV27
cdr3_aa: CASTPSGVAKNIQYF

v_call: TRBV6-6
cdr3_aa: CASSRGKSDAFF

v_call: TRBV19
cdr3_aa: CASSILGYTGELFF

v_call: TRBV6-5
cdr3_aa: CASSPGTGLNNEQFF

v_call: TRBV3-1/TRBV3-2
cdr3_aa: CASSQGGKREVHEQFF

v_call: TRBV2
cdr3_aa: CASSRLAGVREGEQFF

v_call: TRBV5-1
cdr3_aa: CASSLGVNTEAFF

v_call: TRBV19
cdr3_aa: CASSTGQYNEQFF

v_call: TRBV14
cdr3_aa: CASSQSNGQRIFGQYF

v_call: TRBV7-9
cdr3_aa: CASRPGGARDYEQYF